Described below is a single T cell receptor (beta chain) sequence and its context. All recovered Cohort 3 donors got two negative PCRs, got clearance, or saw symptom resolution. TCRdb keeps only in-frame clones here, not all; method: immunoSEQ multiplex PCR. The sample lists roughly 150,000 clones; around 80% were seen once. Germline V gives CDR1 SGHVS, CDR2 FQNEAQ. This CDR3 region has 14 residues. Trimming took 2 bases from V and 3 from J, leaving 10 bases between them. This entry belongs to a study of blood T cell repertoires in COVID-19. Overall study: Sites in the United States, Italy and Spain provided acute and convalescent COVID-19 samples. T cells, B-cell-depleted T cells, or PBMCs supplied cDNA or gDNA.

This sequence was found in a woman in her sixties who had recovered from COVID-19. The gene calls are TRBV7-8 and TRBJ1-1; no firm D call. The sample comprised PBMCs or T cells enriched from blood (not recorded which). In DNA, the CDR3 is TGTGCCAGCAGCTTATTGAGTATGGACACTGAAGCTTTCTTT. It is translated as CASSLLSMDTEAFF.